These 19 T cell receptor beta chains were all obtained from the same sample, sequenced in a study of low-dose radiotherapy and immunotherapy resistance in tumors. Time point of the sample: before trial treatment. TCR amplification involved 20 PCR cycles with a constant-region primer and V-primer adapter. TCRdb re-derived calls from the reads in MiXCR, one entry per CDR3 protein. Altogether approximately 47,000 distinct CDR3 sequences are present, approximately 12% being singletons, with the ten largest covering approximately 6.2%. The source material was PBMCs, sampled before treatment. These receptors were obtained from a female donor with ovarian cancer.

The table lists this clonotype with many counts. The chain is built from TRBV7-9 and TRBJ1-1, with TRBD1 identical over 8 bases. This CDR3 has 15 amino acids. V lost 4 bases, J lost 0 bases, and 4 bases stayed unmatched. The germline CDR1 and CDR2 sequences are SEHNR and FQNEAQ (reference sequence). DNA of the CDR3: TGTGCCAGCAGCTCGCAACAGGGGGTGAACACTGAAGCTTTCTTT. Translation: CASSSQQGVNTEAFF.

This clonotype showed up many times. This sequence joins TRBV20-1 and TRBJ1-5; TRBD1 matches 10 bases. Trimming at V came to 4 bases and at J to 3 bases, leaving 6 bases not matched to a gene. Germline V gene sequence: CDR1 DFQATT, CDR2 SNEGSKA (reference sequence). The CDR3 has 15 residues. The CDR3 bases are TGCAGTGCTACTTCCGGGACAGGGGCCAATCAGCCCCAGCATTTT. Translated, it gives CSATSGTGANQPQHF.

Ten or more counts support this clonotype. The gene calls are TRBV29-1 and TRBJ2-7; TRBD1 agrees at 8 bases. The CDR3 sequence is 15 residues long. The V and J ends lost 2 bases and 3 bases, in that order; junction bases with no gene match: 9. Germline CDR1 SQVTM, CDR2 ANQGSEA. The CDR3 reads CSVERTGSGNYEQYF. DNA for the CDR3: TGCAGCGTTGAAAGGACAGGGTCGGGGAACTACGAGCAGTACTTC.

Notes on this clonotype: This may arise from a read error, as a much more abundant clone is one base away. This rearrangement joins TRBV7-7 to TRBJ1-2; D is uncertain. The length of the CDR3 is 14 residues. Germline V gene data show CDR1 as SSHAT and CDR2 as FNYEAQ (reference sequence). Trimming stripped 1 base from V and 3 bases from J, with 9 bases between. This CDR3 is CASSLGRKDYGYTF. CDR3 nucleotides: TGTGCCAGCAGCTTAGGGAGGAAAGACTATGGCTACACCTTC.

This clonotype came up many times. This sequence joins TRBV9 and TRBJ1-5, with no clear D. V lost 0 bases and J 0 bases, leaving 4 bases between the germline ends. The length of the CDR3 is 14 residues. Germline loops: CDR1 SGDLS, CDR2 YYNGEE. In DNA, the CDR3 is TGTGCCAGCAGCGTAGACAGTAGCAATCAGCCCCAGCATTTT. Its translation is CASSVDSSNQPQHF.

Turning to this clonotype: A far larger clone is off by one base, so a read error is likely. This chain uses TRBV5-4 with TRBJ2-7, with TRBD2 identical over 8 bases. CDR3 length: 16 residues. CDR1 and CDR2 (germline): SGHNT, YYREEE (reference sequence). V shed 4 bases and J 7 bases; nucleotides not matched to a gene: 16. CDR3 sequence (DNA): TGTGCCAGCAGCCCCCGCGGGGTAGCGGGGCCTGATGAGCAGTACTTC. As protein: CASSPRGVAGPDEQYF.

In DNA form, the CDR3 reads TGTGCCAGTGGTAGCTCCTACGAGCAGTACTTC. It encodes CASGSSYEQYF. The chain couples TRBV2 to TRBJ2-7; no reliable D call. V was shortened by 9 bases and J by 0 bases, with 6 bases between the two germline ends. The CDR3 covers 11 residues. CDR1 and CDR2 from the germline V gene are SNHLY and FYNNEI.

This clonotype was seen many times. The gene calls are TRBV27 and TRBJ2-3, with D possibly being TRBD2 (5 bases). The CDR3 totals 14 residues. V lost 2 bases to trimming and J lost 0 bases, with 6 bases between them. Per the germline V gene, CDR1 is MNHEY and CDR2 is SMNVEV (reference sequence). DNA of the CDR3: TGTGCCAGCAGTTTAAGCGGAAGCACAGATACGCAGTATTTT. Protein product: CASSLSGSTDTQYF.

This chain uses TRBV5-5 with TRBJ1-1, with D maybe TRBD1 (5 bases). Germline V lookup: CDR1 SGHKS, CDR2 YYEKEE (reference sequence). CDR3 length: 13 amino acids. Trimming removed 3 bases at V and 4 bases at J, with 10 bases between. The DNA for the CDR3 is TGTGCCAGCAGCTGGGGGGGAGGCACTGAAGCTTTCTTT. Its translation is CASSWGGGTEAFF.

The genes are TRBV12-3 or TRBV12-4 and TRBJ1-2; D uncertain. V lost 3 bases, J lost 4 bases, and 6 bases lay in between. The CDR3 has 12 residues. CDR3 amino acids: CASSLGTYGYTF. In DNA form, the CDR3 reads TGTGCCAGCAGTTTGGGTACCTATGGCTACACCTTC.

In this sample, this clonotype turned up many times. The J gene is TRBJ2-7, the V gene TRBV12-3 or TRBV12-4; D might be TRBD1 (6 bases). This CDR3 region has 14 residues. The V end was cut by 0 bases, the J end by 2 bases, with 8 bases between. The CDR3 DNA follows: TGTGCCAGCAGTTTAGCGGGACAAACCTACGAGCAGTACTTC. Its protein is CASSLAGQTYEQYF.

The chain employs TRBV7-2 and TRBJ1-3; D remains unclear. The germline CDR1 and CDR2 sequences are SGHTA and FQGNSA. The CDR3 is 15 residues long. V lost 2 bases, J lost 0 bases, and 8 bases lay in between. CDR3 DNA sequence: TGTGCCAGCAGCTTATCGGTTAACTCTGGAAACACCATATATTTT. This sequence encodes CASSLSVNSGNTIYF.

This clonotype was counted at least ten times. CDR3 residues: CSVGGGFNEQFF. As DNA, the CDR3 is TGCAGCGTTGGTGGGGGCTTCAATGAGCAGTTCTTC. This chain links TRBV29-1 with TRBJ2-1, with TRBD1 as a possible D gene (6 bases). V shed 4 bases and J shed 6 bases, with 10 bases lying between them. The CDR3 is 12 amino acids. Germline V CDR1 and CDR2: SQVTM, ANQGSEA.

This clonotype was observed many times. V gene TRBV7-9 combines with J gene TRBJ1-1; 11 positions match TRBD1. CDR1 SEHNR and CDR2 FQNEAQ come from the germline V gene (reference sequence). With 5 bases clipped from V and 5 bases from J, the junction kept 7 bases outside the gene matches. CDR3 size: 15 residues. This chain's CDR3 is CASSPAGTGGTEAFF. CDR3 DNA sequence: TGTGCCAGCAGCCCGGCCGGGACAGGGGGGACTGAAGCTTTCTTT.

There are many counts of this clonotype. The chain couples TRBV29-1 to TRBJ1-2; a possible D gene is TRBD1 (5 bases). The germline V and J ends were trimmed by 5 bases and 4 bases, with 23 bases remaining between them. CDR1 is SQVTM, CDR2 ANQGSEA, per germline. This CDR3 has 16 amino acids. The CDR3 loop reads CSVWGTVGGMSYGYTF. DNA for the CDR3: TGCAGCGTTTGGGGGACGGTTGGGGGGATGAGCTATGGCTACACCTTC. Supplemented by reference TRBV29-1 and TRBJ1-2, the full variable domain reads SAVISQKPSRDICQRGTSLTIQCQVDSQVTMMFWYRQQPGQSLTLIATANQGSEATYESGFVIDKFPISRPNLTFSTLTVSNMSPEDSSIYLCSVWGTVGGMSYGYTFGSGTRLTVV.

This clonotype was detected many times. The rearrangement joins TRBV20-1 to TRBJ2-7; TRBD2 is a possible D gene (6 bases). CDR3 length: 13 residues. V was shortened by 6 bases and J by 3 bases, with 15 bases between the two germline ends. The germline gives CDR1 DFQATT, CDR2 SNEGSKA (reference sequence). CDR3 residues: CSALGEAVYEQYF. The CDR3 nucleotides are TGCAGTGCCCTGGGGGAGGCTGTCTACGAGCAGTACTTC.

This clonotype was seen at least ten times. The chain carries TRBV5-4 and TRBJ2-7; TRBD1 agrees at 9 bases. The germline CDR1 and CDR2 sequences are SGHNT and YYREEE (reference sequence). This CDR3 comprises 14 residues. Trimming cost V 4 bases and J 3 bases; bases outside gene matches: 5. The CDR3 DNA is TGTGCCAGCAGCCCTGGGACAGGGTTCTACGAGCAGTACTTC. This encodes CASSPGTGFYEQYF.

This clonotype came up many times. J is TRBJ2-7 and V is TRBV24-1; weak D call: TRBD2 (5 bases). This CDR3 region has 13 residues. The germline gives CDR1 KGHDR, CDR2 SFDVKD. Trimming stripped 7 bases from V and 0 bases from J, with 9 bases between. CDR3: CATSGVHSYEQYF. In DNA, the CDR3 is TGTGCCACCAGCGGGGTCCACTCCTACGAGCAGTACTTC.

This clonotype was seen many times. The CDR3, as DNA: TGTGCCAGCAGGCAGGGGGTTGCCGAAAAACTGTTTTTT. Amino acids: CASRQGVAEKLFF. The gene calls are TRBV12-3 or TRBV12-4 and TRBJ1-4; the match to TRBD1 covers 7 bases. J gave up 8 bases and V 6 bases, and 6 bases lay outside the gene matches. This CDR3 spans 13 amino acids.